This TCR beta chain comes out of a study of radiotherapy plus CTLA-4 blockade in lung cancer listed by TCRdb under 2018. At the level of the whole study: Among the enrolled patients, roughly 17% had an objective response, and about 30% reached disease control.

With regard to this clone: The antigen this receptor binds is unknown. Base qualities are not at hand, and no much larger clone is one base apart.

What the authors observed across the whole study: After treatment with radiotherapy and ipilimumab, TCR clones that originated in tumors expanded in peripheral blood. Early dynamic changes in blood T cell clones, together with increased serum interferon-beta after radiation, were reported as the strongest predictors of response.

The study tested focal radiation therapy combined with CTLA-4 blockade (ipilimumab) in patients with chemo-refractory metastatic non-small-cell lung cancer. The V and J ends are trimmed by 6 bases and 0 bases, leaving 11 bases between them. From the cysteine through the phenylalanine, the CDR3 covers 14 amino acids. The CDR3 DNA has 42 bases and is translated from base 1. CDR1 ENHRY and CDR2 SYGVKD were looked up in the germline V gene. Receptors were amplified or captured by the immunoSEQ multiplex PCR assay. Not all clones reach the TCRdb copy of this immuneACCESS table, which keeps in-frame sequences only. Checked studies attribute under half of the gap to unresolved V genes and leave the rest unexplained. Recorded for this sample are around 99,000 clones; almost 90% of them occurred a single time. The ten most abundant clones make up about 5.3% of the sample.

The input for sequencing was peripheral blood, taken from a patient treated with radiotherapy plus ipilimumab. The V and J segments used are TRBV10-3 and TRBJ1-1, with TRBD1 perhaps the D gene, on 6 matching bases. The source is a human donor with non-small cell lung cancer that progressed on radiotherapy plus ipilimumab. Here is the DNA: TGTGCCATCAGCCAAACAGGGTTGAACACTGAAGCTTTCTTT. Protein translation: CAISQTGLNTEAFF.